These T cell receptor beta chains were read from a single sample in a study of shared clonotypes between healthy human individuals. Measured with immunoSEQ multiplex PCR; TCRdb has only the in-frame clones, and not every one. The sample comprises about 680,000 clones, roughly 70% of which are singletons, and approximately 1.7% rests with the top ten. The sample taken for sequencing was memory CD4+ T cells sorted from blood. The receptor set was obtained from a young woman in good health. Each CDR3 is given with its conserved first and last residue. Fields, in order: J gene, V gene, D gene, clone size, CDR3 protein, CDR3 DNA. The D gene is left open where the match is weak. Rows give clone size only sometimes, using once, few, many, or a class for an expanded clone.

J gene: TRBJ2-1; V gene: TRBV5-1; D gene: TRBD2; clone size: -; CDR3 protein: CASRPGTSGTAEQFF; CDR3 DNA: TGCGCCAGCAGACCCGGGACTAGCGGGACGGCTGAGCAGTTCTTC
J gene: TRBJ1-1; V gene: TRBV5-1; D gene: -; clone size: few; CDR3 protein: CASSRGDWGNTEAFF; CDR3 DNA: TGCGCCAGCAGCCGCGGGGACTGGGGGAACACTGAAGCTTTCTTT
J gene: TRBJ2-3; V gene: TRBV28; D gene: -; clone size: -; CDR3 protein: CASSQSVVLSDTQYF; CDR3 DNA: TGTGCCAGCAGTCAGAGCGTTGTCCTCTCAGATACGCAGTATTTT
J gene: TRBJ2-1; V gene: TRBV19; D gene: TRBD1; clone size: -; CDR3 protein: CASSTRTGPGNEQFF; CDR3 DNA: TGTGCCAGTAGTACAAGGACAGGGCCTGGCAATGAGCAGTTCTTC
J gene: TRBJ1-6; V gene: TRBV6-5; D gene: -; clone size: -; CDR3 protein: CASMAPAGSPLHF; CDR3 DNA: TGTGCCAGCATGGCCCCCGCGGGGTCACCCCTCCACTTT
J gene: TRBJ2-7; V gene: TRBV19; D gene: TRBD1; clone size: -; CDR3 protein: CASSASGTGDYEQYF; CDR3 DNA: TGTGCCAGTAGTGCCTCCGGGACAGGGGACTACGAGCAGTACTTC
J gene: TRBJ1-4; V gene: TRBV5-1; D gene: -; clone size: once; CDR3 protein: CASRSGAATNEKLFF; CDR3 DNA: TGCGCCAGCAGATCCGGAGCTGCAACTAATGAAAAACTGTTTTTT
J gene: TRBJ2-2; V gene: TRBV30; D gene: TRBD1; clone size: -; CDR3 protein: CAWSVGTGNTGELFF; CDR3 DNA: TGTGCCTGGAGTGTTGGGACAGGGAACACCGGGGAGCTGTTTTTT
J gene: TRBJ1-5; V gene: TRBV19; D gene: -; clone size: -; CDR3 protein: CASSIDYDVSYQPQHF; CDR3 DNA: TGTGCCAGTAGTATAGATTACGACGTGTCCTACCAGCCCCAGCATTTT
J gene: TRBJ1-3; V gene: TRBV4-2; D gene: -; clone size: -; CDR3 protein: CASSNMDYSGNTIYF; CDR3 DNA: TGTGCCAGCAGCAATATGGACTACTCTGGAAACACCATATATTTT
J gene: TRBJ2-5; V gene: TRBV7-9; D gene: -; clone size: once; CDR3 protein: CASTDFLKGDETQYF; CDR3 DNA: TGTGCCAGCACCGACTTCCTAAAGGGGGACGAGACCCAGTACTTC
J gene: TRBJ2-2; V gene: TRBV4-2; D gene: -; clone size: -; CDR3 protein: CASSQSAGTDTGELFF; CDR3 DNA: TGTGCCAGCAGCCAGTCCGCCGGGACGGACACCGGGGAGCTGTTTTTT
J gene: TRBJ1-1; V gene: TRBV11-2; D gene: TRBD1; clone size: -; CDR3 protein: CASSLSSGGTEAFF; CDR3 DNA: TGTGCCAGCAGCTTATCGTCAGGGGGGACTGAAGCTTTCTTT
J gene: TRBJ2-7; V gene: TRBV6-6; D gene: TRBD1; clone size: -; CDR3 protein: CASSYTTGDGEQYF; CDR3 DNA: TGTGCCAGCAGTTACACGACAGGGGACGGGGAGCAGTACTTC
J gene: TRBJ1-2; V gene: TRBV7-9; D gene: TRBD1; clone size: -; CDR3 protein: CASSSNQNRGGYTF; CDR3 DNA: TGTGCCAGCAGTTCCAATCAAAACAGGGGGGGCTACACCTTC